This T cell receptor beta chain was sequenced for a study of blood T cell repertoires in COVID-19. This clone was detected only once. Distinct nucleotide sequences in the sample also encode this CDR3. TCRdb's table, derived via immunoSEQ multiplex PCR, lists solely in-frame clones and lacks some. The sample contains fewer than 200,000 clones, around 83% of which appear only once. The sequence came from a woman in her 50s in a cohort exposed to, infected with or recovered from COVID-19 (not recorded which). The sample comprised PBMCs or T cells enriched from blood (not recorded which).

CDR3 residues: CASSSTGYEQYF. DNA of the CDR3: TGTGCCAGCAGCTCGACAGGCTACGAGCAGTACTTC. J is TRBJ2-7 and V is TRBV7-9; D is perhaps TRBD1 (6 bases). Germline-derived CDR1 and CDR2 are SEHNR and FQNEAQ (reference sequence). The length of the CDR3 is 12 residues. The V and J ends lost 4 bases and 3 bases respectively, with 7 bases between them.